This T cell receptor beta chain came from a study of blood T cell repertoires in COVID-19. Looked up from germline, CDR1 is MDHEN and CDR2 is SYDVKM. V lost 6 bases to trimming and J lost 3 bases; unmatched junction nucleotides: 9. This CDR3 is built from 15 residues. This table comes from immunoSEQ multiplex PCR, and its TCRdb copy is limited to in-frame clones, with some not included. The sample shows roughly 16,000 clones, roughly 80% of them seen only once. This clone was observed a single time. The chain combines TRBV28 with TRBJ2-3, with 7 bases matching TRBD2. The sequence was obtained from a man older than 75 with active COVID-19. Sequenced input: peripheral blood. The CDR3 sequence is CASSQPGTITDTQYF. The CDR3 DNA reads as TGTGCCAGCAGCCAACCGGGGACTATTACAGATACGCAGTATTTT.